The 15 T cell receptor beta chains given below trace back to one sample, sequenced in a study of shared clonotypes between healthy human individuals (TCRdb year 2020). The receptor library was made with the immunoSEQ multiplex PCR assay. The clones in this table, taken by TCRdb from immuneACCESS, are in-frame only. Not every clone is retained; where verified, under half of the shortfall comes from an unresolved V gene, and the cause of the rest is unknown. Across this sample there are more than 2,000,000 clones, with about 92% seen only once. Clones ranked in the top ten supply 0.11% to 0.15% of the sample. Sequencing was done on a sample of naive CD4+ T cells sorted from blood. The sample's cell subset or site label is to be understood as: CD45RA+ positively selected. The receptor set was obtained from a man aged 18 to 35 in good health.

The chain carries TRBV28 and TRBJ1-4; no reliable D call. The CDR3 extends over 11 amino acids. Germline CDR1 reads MDHEN; CDR2 reads SYDVKM. Trimming removed 6 bases from V and 5 bases from J, with 4 bases in between. CDR3 in DNA: TGTGCCAGCAGGACAAATGAAAAACTGTTTTTT. Its protein is CASRTNEKLFF.

The chain is built from TRBV11-2 and TRBJ2-2; 8 bases align to TRBD1. V shed 6 bases and J 5 bases; nucleotides not matched to a gene: 8. This CDR3 contains 15 residues. Germline CDR1 SGHAT, CDR2 FQNNGV. The DNA for the CDR3 is TGTGCCAGCAGGGTGGCAGGGGGCAAGACCGGGGAGCTGTTTTTT. Protein: CASRVAGGKTGELFF.

This chain connects TRBV18 to TRBJ1-2, with D hard to call. Germline V gives CDR1 KGHSH, CDR2 LQKENI. The CDR3 runs 12 residues. The V and J ends lost 1 base and 7 bases respectively, with 7 bases between them. The CDR3 nucleotides are TGTGCCAGCTCACCACGGGGAGGTGGCTACACCTTC. Protein: CASSPRGGGYTF.

Only one count was recorded for this clone. The J gene is TRBJ2-5, the V gene TRBV11-3; no clear D gene. CDR3 size: 13 residues. V lost 5 bases to trimming and J lost 3 bases, with 10 bases between them. Germline V CDR1 and CDR2: SGHNT, YENEEA. DNA of the CDR3: TGTGCCAGCAGCGGCGCCTGGGAAGAGACCCAGTACTTC. Residues: CASSGAWEETQYF.

The count of this clone is one. The genes are TRBV25-1 and TRBJ2-1; 8 bases align to TRBD1. CDR1 is MGHDK and CDR2 is SYGVNS in the germline V gene. V shed 2 bases and J 3 bases; nucleotides not matched to a gene: 3. This CDR3 contains 15 residues. CDR3 bases: TGTGCCAGCAGTGAAAGGACAGGGTTCTACAATGAGCAGTTCTTC. Its translation: CASSERTGFYNEQFF.

The chain is built from TRBV19 and TRBJ2-7, with 8 bases lining up with TRBD1. Trimming cost V 1 base and J 4 bases; bases outside gene matches: 9. From germline, CDR1 is LNHDA and CDR2 SQIVND (reference sequence). The CDR3 loop spans 16 amino acids. The CDR3 coding sequence is TGTGCCAGTAGTATAGGAGGGACAGGAGGGATTTACGAGCAGTACTTC. Protein product: CASSIGGTGGIYEQYF. Complete variable domain (other parts from reference TRBV19 and TRBJ2-7): DGGITQSPKYLFRKEGQNVTLSCEQNLNHDAMYWYRQDPGQGLRLIYYSQIVNDFQKGDIAEGYSVSREKKESFPLTVTSAQKNPTAFYLCASSIGGTGGIYEQYFGPGTRLTVT.

Remarks on this clone: Additional DNA sequences in this sample encode the identical CDR3. The gene calls are TRBV11-2 and TRBJ2-7, with 8 bases that match TRBD2. V lost 1 base, J lost 3 bases, and 5 bases stayed unmatched. CDR3 length: 15 amino acids. CDR1 and CDR2 from the germline V gene are SGHAT and FQNNGV. CDR3 DNA: TGTGCCAGCAGCTTAGGGCCAGCGGGAGTCTACGAGCAGTACTTC. As protein: CASSLGPAGVYEQYF.

In regard to this clone: Additional DNA sequences in this sample encode the identical CDR3. The gene calls are TRBV5-1 and TRBJ1-3; tentative D call: TRBD1 (5 bases). The CDR3 is made up of 15 amino acids. V dropped 0 bases and J dropped 3 bases, with 10 bases sitting between them. CDR1 is SGHRS and CDR2 is YFSETQ in the germline V gene. CDR3: CASSLVAGSGNTIYF. The CDR3 DNA reads as TGCGCCAGCAGCTTGGTGGCAGGGAGTGGAAACACCATATATTTT.

This chain connects TRBV6-1 to TRBJ1-5, with D tentatively TRBD1 (6 bases). Trimming removed 3 bases at V and 0 bases at J, with 12 bases between. This CDR3 spans 16 amino acids. Germline lookup yields CDR1 MNHNS and CDR2 SASEGT. CDR3: CASSDTGRRSNQPQHF. The CDR3, as DNA: TGTGCCAGCAGTGATACAGGGCGCCGTAGCAATCAGCCCCAGCATTTT.

The chain couples TRBV2 to TRBJ2-2; 9 bases line up with TRBD1. With 9 bases clipped from V and 4 bases from J, the junction kept 9 bases outside the gene matches. The CDR3 has 15 amino acids. The V gene's germline CDR1 is SNHLY and CDR2 FYNNEI. The chain's CDR3 is CASRTGTGSTGELFF. The CDR3 nucleotides are TGTGCCAGTCGGACCGGGACAGGGTCCACCGGGGAGCTGTTTTTT.

The J gene is TRBJ2-5, the V gene TRBV10-3; tentatively, D is TRBD1 (6 bases). This CDR3 spans 13 amino acids. With 3 bases removed from V and 4 bases from J, the gap between germline ends came to 9 bases. Per the germline V gene, CDR1 is ENHRY and CDR2 is SYGVKD. CDR3 in amino acids: CAISDRRGETQYF. The CDR3, as DNA: TGTGCCATCAGTGATCGCAGGGGAGAGACCCAGTACTTC.

This clone was observed once. Other nucleotide sequences in the sample specify the same CDR3. The genes are TRBV7-9 and TRBJ2-5; the D gene is possibly TRBD1 (6 bases). The CDR3 contains 14 residues. From germline, CDR1 is SEHNR and CDR2 FQNEAQ (reference sequence). V lost 3 bases to trimming and J lost 0 bases, with 8 bases between them. For the CDR3, the DNA is TGTGCCAGCAGCTTTCGACAGGACCAAGAGACCCAGTACTTC. Its protein is CASSFRQDQETQYF.

The genes are TRBV4-3 and TRBJ2-2; maybe TRBD2 (5 bases). Trimming cost V 3 bases and J 3 bases, with 17 bases left between them. Germline loops: CDR1 LGHNA, CDR2 YSLEER. This CDR3 spans 17 amino acids. CDR3 in amino acids: CASSHSLYAGYTGELFF. CDR3 DNA sequence: TGCGCCAGCAGCCACTCCTTATATGCGGGTTACACCGGGGAGCTGTTTTTT.

The chain uses TRBV6-5 and TRBJ2-7; D not resolved. CDR3 length: 15 residues. The germline V and J ends were trimmed by 6 bases and 0 bases, with 15 bases remaining between them. Germline V CDR1 and CDR2: MNHEY, SVGAGI. The CDR3 region is CASRYTSSSSYEQYF. CDR3 bases: TGTGCCAGCAGATATACGTCGTCAAGCTCCTACGAGCAGTACTTC.

The rearrangement uses TRBV29-1 and TRBJ1-4; TRBD1 is a possible D gene (6 bases). CDR1 is SQVTM and CDR2 is ANQGSEA in the germline V gene. This CDR3 spans 17 amino acids. The V gene lost 4 bases and the J gene lost 7 bases, with 25 bases spanning the gap. CDR3 sequence (DNA): TGCAGCGTTGCGGGAACAGGGTGGGATTCCGCGACTGAAAAACTGTTTTTT. This codes for CSVAGTGWDSATEKLFF.